This is a list of T cell receptor beta chains from one sample in a study of regulatory T cells in long-lasting Graves disease. TCRdb reanalysed the multiplex PCR reads using MiXCR and keeps one entry per CDR3 protein. The data hold just over 600,000 distinct CDR3 sequences, with 15% to 20% observed a single time. The same data also contributed to another study, on T cells in Graves' hyperthyroidism and ophthalmopathy.

The sample here was peripheral blood mononuclear cells (PBMCs), taken at new diagnosis, from a patient treated with antithyroid drugs. Every receptor here comes from a woman aged 25 to 39 with Graves disease. The CDR3 runs from the conserved cysteine through the conserved F or W. The order of the fields is clone size, J gene, D gene, V gene, CDR3 DNA, CDR3 protein. The D gene is left open where the match is weak. Expanded clones get a size class; other rows say once, few or many, or leave the size out.

abundance: .; j_gene: TRBJ2-1; d_gene: TRBD2; v_gene: TRBV6-1; CDR3nt: TGTGCCAGCAGTGAACTCCCGGGACTAGTCAACTGGGAGCAGTTCTTC; CDR3aa: CASSELPGLVNWEQFF
abundance: many; j_gene: TRBJ2-7; d_gene: .; v_gene: TRBV6-1; CDR3nt: TGTGCCAGCAGTGAAGAGGGGGGCTCCTACGAGCAGTACTTC; CDR3aa: CASSEEGGSYEQYF
abundance: once; j_gene: TRBJ2-5; d_gene: .; v_gene: TRBV29-1; CDR3nt: TGCAGCGTTGAACTAGAGGTCGGGGCCCAGTACTTC; CDR3aa: CSVELEVGAQYF
abundance: many; j_gene: TRBJ2-7; d_gene: TRBD2; v_gene: TRBV6-2/TRBV6-3; CDR3nt: TGTGCCAGCAGTGAATCCTGGACTAGCGGGGGCTACGAGCAGTACTTC; CDR3aa: CASSESWTSGGYEQYF
abundance: many; j_gene: TRBJ1-1; d_gene: .; v_gene: TRBV9; CDR3nt: TGTGCCAGCAGCGTAGCTCGGGGGATCGACACTGAAGCTTTCTTT; CDR3aa: CASSVARGIDTEAFF
abundance: many; j_gene: TRBJ2-7; d_gene: TRBD2; v_gene: TRBV7-2; CDR3nt: TGTGCCAGCAGCTTAATCCTAGCGGGGGGAAGGGCCTACGAGCAGTACTTC; CDR3aa: CASSLILAGGRAYEQYF
abundance: many; j_gene: TRBJ2-1; d_gene: .; v_gene: TRBV6-9; CDR3nt: TGTGCCAGCAGTTACTATGAGCACAATGAGCAGTTCTTC; CDR3aa: CASSYYEHNEQFF
abundance: few; j_gene: TRBJ2-7; d_gene: .; v_gene: TRBV18; CDR3nt: TGTGCCAGCTCACAAGGGTCTGGCGAGCAGTACTTC; CDR3aa: CASSQGSGEQYF
abundance: many; j_gene: TRBJ1-2; d_gene: .; v_gene: TRBV28; CDR3nt: TGTGCCAGCAGTGGGACCGGCCAGGCCTATGGCTACACCTTC; CDR3aa: CASSGTGQAYGYTF
abundance: .; j_gene: TRBJ1-6; d_gene: TRBD1; v_gene: TRBV6-9; CDR3nt: TGTGCCAGCAGTTTAGTGGGACAGGGTAATTCACCCCTCCACTTT; CDR3aa: CASSLVGQGNSPLHF
abundance: many; j_gene: TRBJ1-1; d_gene: .; v_gene: TRBV28; CDR3nt: TGTGCCAGCAGTTTTTCGAAGGTTGCTGAAGCTTTCTTT; CDR3aa: CASSFSKVAEAFF
abundance: few; j_gene: TRBJ2-3; d_gene: TRBD2; v_gene: TRBV28; CDR3nt: TGTGCCAGCAGTCGGGGACTAGCGGGGTTTCCTAGCACAGATACGCAGTATTTT; CDR3aa: CASSRGLAGFPSTDTQYF
abundance: many; j_gene: TRBJ1-1; d_gene: .; v_gene: TRBV2; CDR3nt: TGTGCCAGCAGGGACGGTCAGAACACTGAAGCTTTCTTT; CDR3aa: CASRDGQNTEAFF
abundance: many; j_gene: TRBJ1-5; d_gene: TRBD1; v_gene: TRBV7-3; CDR3nt: TGTGCCAGCAGCGCGGACAGGGATCAGCCCCAGCATTTT; CDR3aa: CASSADRDQPQHF
abundance: .; j_gene: TRBJ2-2; d_gene: .; v_gene: TRBV24-1; CDR3nt: TGTGCCACCAAGTCGGTCGAGAACACCGGGGAGCTGTTTTTT; CDR3aa: CATKSVENTGELFF
abundance: .; j_gene: TRBJ1-1; d_gene: .; v_gene: TRBV19; CDR3nt: TGTGCCAGTTCCGGGTTCTTTGAGGGAACTGAAGCTTTCTTT; CDR3aa: CASSGFFEGTEAFF
abundance: many; j_gene: TRBJ1-6; d_gene: .; v_gene: TRBV14; CDR3nt: TGTGCCAGCAGCCGGAACTGGAATTCACCCCTCCACTTT; CDR3aa: CASSRNWNSPLHF
abundance: few; j_gene: TRBJ1-6; d_gene: .; v_gene: TRBV20-1; CDR3nt: TGCAGCACCAAACCAGGCTCCTATAATTCACCCCTCCACTTT; CDR3aa: CSTKPGSYNSPLHF
abundance: .; j_gene: TRBJ2-7; d_gene: TRBD1; v_gene: TRBV9; CDR3nt: TGTGCCAGCAGCACCACAGGGGGGCCCTACGAGCAGTACTTC; CDR3aa: CASSTTGGPYEQYF
abundance: few; j_gene: TRBJ1-5; d_gene: .; v_gene: TRBV7-2; CDR3nt: TGTGCCAGCAGCGTGGACACAGGCCAGCCCCAGCATTTT; CDR3aa: CASSVDTGQPQHF
abundance: many; j_gene: TRBJ2-7; d_gene: .; v_gene: TRBV5-1; CDR3nt: TGCGCCAGCAGCTTGGTCCCGGACAGAAGCTCCTACGAGCAGTACTTC; CDR3aa: CASSLVPDRSSYEQYF
abundance: many; j_gene: TRBJ2-7; d_gene: TRBD2; v_gene: TRBV6-1; CDR3nt: TGTGCCAGCATTACCCTAGCGGGGGAAACCTACGAGCAGTACTTC; CDR3aa: CASITLAGETYEQYF
abundance: many; j_gene: TRBJ2-5; d_gene: .; v_gene: TRBV28; CDR3nt: TGTGCCAGCAGTTTAGCCGCTAGCTTTGGAGAGACCCAGTACTTC; CDR3aa: CASSLAASFGETQYF
abundance: few; j_gene: TRBJ2-7; d_gene: .; v_gene: TRBV7-2; CDR3nt: TGTGCCAGCAGCTGGGGGGCGCGGAACCCGACCTACGAGCAGTACTTC; CDR3aa: CASSWGARNPTYEQYF
abundance: many; j_gene: TRBJ2-1; d_gene: TRBD2; v_gene: TRBV2; CDR3nt: TGTGCCAGCAGTAAGAGCGGGAGGGCACTTAGTGAGCAGTTCTTC; CDR3aa: CASSKSGRALSEQFF
abundance: many; j_gene: TRBJ2-4; d_gene: .; v_gene: TRBV12-3/TRBV12-4; CDR3nt: TGTGCCAGCGCGTATGGGGACGTAGGCAAAAACATTCAGTACTTC; CDR3aa: CASAYGDVGKNIQYF
abundance: few; j_gene: TRBJ1-6; d_gene: .; v_gene: TRBV7-9; CDR3nt: TGTGCCAGCAGGGAGGGGAGCTCCTATAATTCACCCCTCCACTTT; CDR3aa: CASREGSSYNSPLHF
abundance: few; j_gene: TRBJ1-6; d_gene: .; v_gene: TRBV13; CDR3nt: TGTGCCAGCAGCCCTTCTGTGAAGGGGAGTTATAATTCACCCCTCCACTTT; CDR3aa: CASSPSVKGSYNSPLHF
abundance: few; j_gene: TRBJ1-1; d_gene: .; v_gene: TRBV4-1; CDR3nt: TGCGCCAGCAGCCCCGCCGCCGCCAGTTCAGGGGATGGTGAAGCTTTCTTT; CDR3aa: CASSPAAASSGDGEAFF
abundance: few; j_gene: TRBJ2-3; d_gene: TRBD2; v_gene: TRBV11-2; CDR3nt: TGTGCCAGCAGCTCAGGTGGACTAGCCGCAGATACGCAGTATTTT; CDR3aa: CASSSGGLAADTQYF
abundance: few; j_gene: TRBJ2-1; d_gene: .; v_gene: TRBV24-1; CDR3nt: TGTGCCACCAGTGACCCCGCTAGCGACTCCTACAATGAGCAGTTCTTC; CDR3aa: CATSDPASDSYNEQFF
abundance: .; j_gene: TRBJ2-2; d_gene: .; v_gene: TRBV5-4; CDR3nt: TGTGCCTCCCGGCAGGACTACGCGAACACCGGGGAGCTGTTTTTT; CDR3aa: CASRQDYANTGELFF
abundance: many; j_gene: TRBJ2-5; d_gene: .; v_gene: TRBV24-1; CDR3nt: TGTGCCACCAGCGAGGTTGGCCGGCAGGGAGAGACCCAGTACTTC; CDR3aa: CATSEVGRQGETQYF
abundance: .; j_gene: TRBJ2-1; d_gene: TRBD2; v_gene: TRBV10-3; CDR3nt: TGTGCCATCAGCGCCCTACTAGCGGGAGTAGGCAATGGGCAGTTCTTC; CDR3aa: CAISALLAGVGNGQFF
abundance: few; j_gene: TRBJ2-1; d_gene: TRBD2; v_gene: TRBV27; CDR3nt: TGTGCCAGCAGTTATCTAGCGGGAGGGCCAAAGTACAATGAGCAGTTCTTC; CDR3aa: CASSYLAGGPKYNEQFF
abundance: many; j_gene: TRBJ1-2; d_gene: .; v_gene: TRBV2; CDR3nt: TGTGCCAGCTCTCGGAGAGGGTCTAACTATGGCTACACCTTC; CDR3aa: CASSRRGSNYGYTF
abundance: many; j_gene: TRBJ1-1; d_gene: .; v_gene: TRBV12-3/TRBV12-4; CDR3nt: TGTGCCAGCAGCGGGACAACGGCCCAGAACACTGAAGCTTTCTTT; CDR3aa: CASSGTTAQNTEAFF
abundance: few; j_gene: TRBJ2-5; d_gene: TRBD2; v_gene: TRBV7-9; CDR3nt: TGTGCCAGCAGCAAAGCGGGAGGCCTACAAGAGACCCAGTACTTC; CDR3aa: CASSKAGGLQETQYF
abundance: few; j_gene: TRBJ2-5; d_gene: .; v_gene: TRBV25-1; CDR3nt: TGTGCCAGCAGTGACGGTGGGGCGGAACATAAGACCCAGTACTTC; CDR3aa: CASSDGGAEHKTQYF
abundance: many; j_gene: TRBJ2-2; d_gene: .; v_gene: TRBV7-9; CDR3nt: TGTGCCAGCAGCAGAGGTCCCGGGGAGCTGTTTTTT; CDR3aa: CASSRGPGELFF
abundance: many; j_gene: TRBJ2-3; d_gene: TRBD1; v_gene: TRBV15; CDR3nt: TGTGCCACCAGCAGACCGTCGGACAGGGGCACAGATACGCAGTATTTT; CDR3aa: CATSRPSDRGTDTQYF